The 14 T cell receptor beta chains below come from one sample, sequenced in a study of OX40 agonist ivuxolimab in advanced cancers. TCRdb keeps only in-frame clones here, not all; method: immunoSEQ multiplex PCR. Here the sample spans tens of thousands of clones, roughly 87% being singletons. Sequences were derived from CD4+ or CD8+ T cells sorted from blood, sampled in a trial of the OX40 agonist ivuxolimab. The receptors were gathered from an adult with an advanced solid tumor such as melanoma, head and neck, liver or kidney cancer.

CDR3 protein: CAWSPGESQNEKLFF. CDR3 DNA: TGTGCCTGGAGCCCCGGGGAGTCCCAAAATGAAAAACTGTTTTTT. The chain has TRBV30 and TRBJ1-4; no clear D. Germline-derived CDR1 and CDR2 are GTSNPN and SVGIG (reference sequence). CDR3 size: 15 residues. Trimming pared 3 bases from V and 5 bases from J, leaving 16 bases between.

V usage is TRBV6-1 and J usage is TRBJ2-5, with 9 nucleotides matching TRBD2. The CDR3 spans 17 residues. The V segment lost 2 bases and the J segment 2 bases; nucleotides outside the gene matches: 9. The germline V gene encodes CDR1 MNHNS and CDR2 SASEGT. The CDR3 is CASSEPSGGYIQETQYF. CDR3 in DNA: TGTGCCAGCAGTGAACCAAGCGGGGGGTATATACAAGAGACCCAGTACTTC.

The chain joins TRBV30 to TRBJ2-7; D may match TRBD1 or TRBD2 (5 bases each). V was shortened by 0 bases and J by 0 bases, with 15 bases between the two germline ends. In germline, CDR1 is GTSNPN, CDR2 SVGIG (reference sequence). This CDR3 comprises 16 residues. CDR3 region: CAWSVYTGTGSYEQYF. CDR3 nucleotide sequence: TGTGCCTGGAGTGTATACACCGGGACGGGCTCCTACGAGCAGTACTTC.

The chain combines TRBV9 with TRBJ2-2; D gene unclear. The CDR3 consists of 14 residues. Per germline, CDR1 SGDLS and CDR2 YYNGEE. The V end lost 4 bases, the J end lost 4 bases, and 11 bases lay between the germline ends. CDR3 DNA sequence: TGTGCCAGCAGCCTTTCTTGGGGCACCGGGGAGCTGTTTTTT. Translated, it gives CASSLSWGTGELFF.

The chain employs TRBV7-2 and TRBJ2-7; the match to TRBD1 covers 8 bases. The length of the CDR3 is 14 residues. The trim removed 3 bases at V and 3 bases at J, leaving 4 bases unmatched. Germline V CDR1 and CDR2: SGHTA, FQGNSA. CDR3 region: CASSFRQGHYEQYF. Written as DNA, the CDR3 is TGTGCCAGCAGCTTTCGACAGGGGCACTACGAGCAGTACTTC.

The chain has TRBV7-9 and TRBJ1-1, with unresolved D. The ends were cut back, 5 bases at V and 5 bases at J, with 9 bases in the middle. This CDR3 has 12 amino acids. Germline-derived CDR1 and CDR2 are SEHNR and FQNEAQ (reference sequence). This CDR3 is CASSPRLTEAFF. The CDR3 DNA is TGTGCCAGCAGCCCCCGGCTAACTGAAGCTTTCTTT.

The rearrangement joins TRBV20-1 to TRBJ2-7; no firm D call. This CDR3 has 11 amino acids. The germline V gene has CDR1 DFQATT and CDR2 SNEGSKA (reference sequence). The ends were cut back, 3 bases at V and 3 bases at J, with 6 bases in the middle. DNA for the CDR3: TGCAGTGCTAGTAGTAACTACGAGCAGTACTTC. Residues: CSASSNYEQYF.

This clone was recorded once. V usage is TRBV11-2 and J usage is TRBJ1-4; the D gene is possibly TRBD1 (5 bases). The CDR3 extends over 17 amino acids. Germline V gives CDR1 SGHAT, CDR2 FQNNGV. V lost 0 bases, J lost 5 bases, and 16 bases lay in between. CDR3: CASSLDRGAGRNEKLFF. The CDR3 DNA reads TGTGCCAGCAGCTTAGATCGAGGGGCCGGACGGAATGAAAAACTGTTTTTT.

The chain is built from TRBV30 and TRBJ1-2, with D tentatively TRBD1 (6 bases). Germline V CDR1 and CDR2: GTSNPN, SVGIG (reference sequence). Trimming removed 5 bases from V and 1 base from J, with 14 bases in between. This CDR3 has 14 amino acids. CDR3 loop: CAWLVPGVNYGYTF. The CDR3 nucleotides are TGTGCCTGGCTTGTACCAGGGGTTAACTATGGCTACACCTTC.

The J gene is TRBJ1-2, the V gene TRBV4-1; TRBD1 might be the D (6 bases). V was shortened by 0 bases and J by 8 bases, with 13 bases between the two germline ends. Germline V gene sequence: CDR1 MGHRA, CDR2 YSYEKL. The CDR3 sequence is 14 residues long. As DNA, the CDR3 is TGCGCCAGCAGCCAAGAAGAGGGGGTCGGAGGCTACACCTTC. This gives the protein CASSQEEGVGGYTF.

The chain joins TRBV6-1 to TRBJ1-3, with D hard to call. The V end was cut by 6 bases, the J end by 0 bases, with 12 bases between. There are 15 residues in the CDR3. CDR1 and CDR2 (germline): MNHNS, SASEGT. CDR3 sequence (DNA): TGTGCCAGCAGGGTACAAGTTAACTCTGGAAACACCATATATTTT. Protein sequence: CASRVQVNSGNTIYF.

The chain combines TRBV18 with TRBJ2-6, with 10 nucleotides matching TRBD1. This CDR3 comprises 18 residues. V was pared by 6 bases and J by 1 base, with 9 bases of the junction left unmatched. Looked up from germline, CDR1 is KGHSH and CDR2 is LQKENI. The CDR3 DNA sequence: TGTGCCAGCTCCCTGACAGGGGGCGCGGGTTCTGGGGCCAACGTCCTGACTTTC. Its protein product is CASSLTGGAGSGANVLTF.

The rearrangement joins TRBV19 to TRBJ2-5; 8 nucleotides line up with TRBD2. The junction had 6 bases not matched to a gene; V was cut back by 4 bases and J by 5 bases. CDR1 and CDR2 (germline): LNHDA, SQIVND (reference sequence). This CDR3 has 14 residues. In DNA, the CDR3 is TGTGCCAGTAGTACACTAGCGGTAGGGGAGACCCAGTACTTC. Protein: CASSTLAVGETQYF. Based on the CDR3 plus reference TRBV19 and TRBJ2-5, the full variable domain is DGGITQSPKYLFRKEGQNVTLSCEQNLNHDAMYWYRQDPGQGLRLIYYSQIVNDFQKGDIAEGYSVSREKKESFPLTVTSAQKNPTAFYLCASSTLAVGETQYFGPGTRLLVL.

The J gene is TRBJ2-2, the V gene TRBV5-1; D is ambiguous. Trimming pared 2 bases from V and 0 bases from J, leaving 2 bases between. The V gene's germline CDR1 is SGHRS and CDR2 YFSETQ. The length of the CDR3 is 13 residues. The CDR3 reads CASSFPNTGELFF. The CDR3 DNA sequence: TGCGCCAGCAGCTTCCCGAACACCGGGGAGCTGTTTTTT.